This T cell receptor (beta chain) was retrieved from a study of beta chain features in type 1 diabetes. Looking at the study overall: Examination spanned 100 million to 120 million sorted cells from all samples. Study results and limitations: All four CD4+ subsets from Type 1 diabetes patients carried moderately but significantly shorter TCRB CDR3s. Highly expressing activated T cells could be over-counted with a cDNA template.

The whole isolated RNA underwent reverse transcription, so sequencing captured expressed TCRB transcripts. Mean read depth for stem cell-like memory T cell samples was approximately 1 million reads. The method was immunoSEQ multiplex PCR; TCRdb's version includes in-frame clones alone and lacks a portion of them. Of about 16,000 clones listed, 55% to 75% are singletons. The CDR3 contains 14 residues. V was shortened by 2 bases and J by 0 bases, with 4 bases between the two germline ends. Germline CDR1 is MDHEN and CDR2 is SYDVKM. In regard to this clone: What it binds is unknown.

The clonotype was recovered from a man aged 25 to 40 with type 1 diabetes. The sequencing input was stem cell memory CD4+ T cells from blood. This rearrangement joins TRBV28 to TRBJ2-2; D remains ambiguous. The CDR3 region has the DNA TGTGCCAGCAGTTTACATGCGAACACCGGGGAGCTGTTTTTT. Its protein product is CASSLHANTGELFF.